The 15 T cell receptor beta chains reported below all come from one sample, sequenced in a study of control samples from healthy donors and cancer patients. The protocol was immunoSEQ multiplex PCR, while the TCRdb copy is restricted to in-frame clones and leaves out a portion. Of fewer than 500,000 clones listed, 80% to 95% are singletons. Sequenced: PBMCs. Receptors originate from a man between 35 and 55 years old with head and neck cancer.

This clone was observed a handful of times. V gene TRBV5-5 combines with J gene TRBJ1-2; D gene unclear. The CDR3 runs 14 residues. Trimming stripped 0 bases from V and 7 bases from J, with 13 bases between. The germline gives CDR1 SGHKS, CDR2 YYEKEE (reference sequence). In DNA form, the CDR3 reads TGTGCCAGCAGCTTGGAAGTGGCAGGCCCTGGCTACACCTTC. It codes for CASSLEVAGPGYTF.

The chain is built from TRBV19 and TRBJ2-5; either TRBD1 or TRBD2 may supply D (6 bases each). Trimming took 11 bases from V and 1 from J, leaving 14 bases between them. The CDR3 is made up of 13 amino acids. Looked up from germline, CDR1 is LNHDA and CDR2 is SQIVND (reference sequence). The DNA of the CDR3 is TGTGCCGCCCGAGGAGGGGGCCAAGAGACCCAGTACTTC. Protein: CAARGGGQETQYF.

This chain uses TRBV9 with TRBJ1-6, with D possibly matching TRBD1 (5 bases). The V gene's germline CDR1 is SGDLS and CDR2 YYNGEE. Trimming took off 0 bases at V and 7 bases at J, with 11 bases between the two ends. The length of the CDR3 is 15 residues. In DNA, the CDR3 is TGTGCCAGCAGCGTAGATCCGGGGACCAATTCACCCCTCCACTTT. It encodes CASSVDPGTNSPLHF. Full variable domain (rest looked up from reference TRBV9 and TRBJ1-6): DSGVTQTPKHLITATGQRVTLRCSPRSGDLSVYWYQQSLDQGLQFLIQYYNGEERAKGNILERFSAQQFPDLHSELNLSSLELGDSALYFCASSVDPGTNSPLHFGNGTRLTVT.

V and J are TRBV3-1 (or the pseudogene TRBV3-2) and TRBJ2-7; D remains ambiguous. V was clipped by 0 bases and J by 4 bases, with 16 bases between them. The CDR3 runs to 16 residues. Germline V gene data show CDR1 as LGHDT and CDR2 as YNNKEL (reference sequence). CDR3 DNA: TGTGCCAGCAGCCAAGATAGGAAGGGAAACCCATACGAGCAGTACTTC. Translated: CASSQDRKGNPYEQYF.

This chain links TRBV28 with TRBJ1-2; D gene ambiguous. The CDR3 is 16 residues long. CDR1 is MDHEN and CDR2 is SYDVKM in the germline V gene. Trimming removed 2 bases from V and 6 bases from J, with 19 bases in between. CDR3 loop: CASSLGFNYLANGYTF. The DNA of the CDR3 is TGTGCCAGCAGTTTAGGTTTCAATTACCTGGCCAATGGCTACACCTTC.

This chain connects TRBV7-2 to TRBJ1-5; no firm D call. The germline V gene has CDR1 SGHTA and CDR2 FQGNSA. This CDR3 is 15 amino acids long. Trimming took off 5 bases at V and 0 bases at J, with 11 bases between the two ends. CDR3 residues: CASSPKQVSNQPQHF. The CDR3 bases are TGTGCCAGCAGCCCCAAACAAGTTAGCAATCAGCCCCAGCATTTT.

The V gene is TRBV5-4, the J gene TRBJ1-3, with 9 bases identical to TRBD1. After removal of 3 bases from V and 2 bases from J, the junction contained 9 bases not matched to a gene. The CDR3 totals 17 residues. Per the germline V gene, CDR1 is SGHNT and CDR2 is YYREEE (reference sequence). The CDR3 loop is CASSSPVDRGTGNTIYF. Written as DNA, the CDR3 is TGTGCCAGCAGCTCGCCTGTGGACAGGGGCACTGGAAACACCATATATTTT.

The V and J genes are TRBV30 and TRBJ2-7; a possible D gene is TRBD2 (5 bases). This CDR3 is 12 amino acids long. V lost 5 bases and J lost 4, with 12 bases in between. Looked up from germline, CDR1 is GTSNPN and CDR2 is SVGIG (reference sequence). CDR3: CAWVGKAYEQYF. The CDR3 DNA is TGTGCCTGGGTCGGGAAGGCTTACGAGCAGTACTTC.

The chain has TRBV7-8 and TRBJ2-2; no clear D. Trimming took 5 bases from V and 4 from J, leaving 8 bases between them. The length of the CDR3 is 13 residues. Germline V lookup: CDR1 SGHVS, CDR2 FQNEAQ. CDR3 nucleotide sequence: TGTGCCAGCAGCCCCACCCCCACCGGGGAGCTGTTTTTT. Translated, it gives CASSPTPTGELFF.

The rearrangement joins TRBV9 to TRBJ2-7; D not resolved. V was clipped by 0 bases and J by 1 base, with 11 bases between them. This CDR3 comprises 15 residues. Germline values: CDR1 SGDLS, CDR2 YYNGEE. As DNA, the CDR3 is TGTGCCAGCAGCGTAGATGACACCGGGTCCTACGAGCAGTACTTC. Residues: CASSVDDTGSYEQYF.

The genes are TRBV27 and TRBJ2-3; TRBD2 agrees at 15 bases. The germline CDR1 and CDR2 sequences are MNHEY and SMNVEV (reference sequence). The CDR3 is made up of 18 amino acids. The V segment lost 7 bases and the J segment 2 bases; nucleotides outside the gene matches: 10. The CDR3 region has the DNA TGTGCCAGCAAGCGGACTAGCGGGGGGGTTCTAATCACAGATACGCAGTATTTT. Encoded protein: CASKRTSGGVLITDTQYF.

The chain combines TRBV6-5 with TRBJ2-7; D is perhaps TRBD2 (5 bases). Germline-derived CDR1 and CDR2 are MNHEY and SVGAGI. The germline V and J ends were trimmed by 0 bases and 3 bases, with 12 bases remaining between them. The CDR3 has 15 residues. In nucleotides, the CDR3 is TGTGCCAGCAGTTACTCCCTAGCAGAAGTCTACGAGCAGTACTTC. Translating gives CASSYSLAEVYEQYF.

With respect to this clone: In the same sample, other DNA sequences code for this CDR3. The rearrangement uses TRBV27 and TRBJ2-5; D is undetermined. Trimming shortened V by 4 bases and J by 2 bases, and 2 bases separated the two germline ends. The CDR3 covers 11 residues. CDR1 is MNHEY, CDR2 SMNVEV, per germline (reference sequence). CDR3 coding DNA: TGTGCCAGCAGTTCGCAAGAGACCCAGTACTTC. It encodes CASSSQETQYF.

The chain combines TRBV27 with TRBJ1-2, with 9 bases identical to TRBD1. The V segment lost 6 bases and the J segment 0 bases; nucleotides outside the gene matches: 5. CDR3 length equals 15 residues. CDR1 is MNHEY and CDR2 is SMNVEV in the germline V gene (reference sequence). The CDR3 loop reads CASSGTGSANYGYTF. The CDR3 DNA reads TGTGCCAGCAGCGGGACAGGGTCAGCTAACTATGGCTACACCTTC.

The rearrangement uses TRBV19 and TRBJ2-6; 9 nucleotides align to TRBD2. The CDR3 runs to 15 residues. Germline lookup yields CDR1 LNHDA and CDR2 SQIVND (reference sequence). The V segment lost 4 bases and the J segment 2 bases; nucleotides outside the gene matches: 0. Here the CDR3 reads CASSRTSAGANVLTF. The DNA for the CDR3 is TGTGCCAGTAGTAGGACTAGCGCTGGGGCCAACGTCCTGACTTTC.